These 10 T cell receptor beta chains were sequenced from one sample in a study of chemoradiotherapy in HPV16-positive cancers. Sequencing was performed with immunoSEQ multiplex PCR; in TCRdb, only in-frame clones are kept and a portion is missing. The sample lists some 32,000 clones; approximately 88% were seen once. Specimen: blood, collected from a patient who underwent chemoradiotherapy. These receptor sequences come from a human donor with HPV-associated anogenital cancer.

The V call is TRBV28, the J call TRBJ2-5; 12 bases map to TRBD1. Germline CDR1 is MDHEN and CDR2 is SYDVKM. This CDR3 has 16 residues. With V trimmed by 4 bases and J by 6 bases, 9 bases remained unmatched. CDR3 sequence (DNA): TGTGCCAGCAGTTCCCCCTCGGGACAGGGGGCTAAGACCCAGTACTTC. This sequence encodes CASSSPSGQGAKTQYF.

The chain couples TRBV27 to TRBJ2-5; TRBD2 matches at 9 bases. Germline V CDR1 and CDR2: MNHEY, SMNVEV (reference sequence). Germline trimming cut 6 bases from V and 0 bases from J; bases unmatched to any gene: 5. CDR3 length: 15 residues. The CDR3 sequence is CASSPSGVYQETQYF. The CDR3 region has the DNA TGTGCCAGCAGCCCTAGCGGGGTGTACCAAGAGACCCAGTACTTC.

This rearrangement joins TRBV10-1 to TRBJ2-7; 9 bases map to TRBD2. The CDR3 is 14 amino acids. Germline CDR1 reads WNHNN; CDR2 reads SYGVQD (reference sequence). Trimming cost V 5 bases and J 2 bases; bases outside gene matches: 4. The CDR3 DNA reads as TGCGCCAGCAGTTCCAGCGGGAGGACCTACGAGCAGTACTTC. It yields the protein CASSSSGRTYEQYF.

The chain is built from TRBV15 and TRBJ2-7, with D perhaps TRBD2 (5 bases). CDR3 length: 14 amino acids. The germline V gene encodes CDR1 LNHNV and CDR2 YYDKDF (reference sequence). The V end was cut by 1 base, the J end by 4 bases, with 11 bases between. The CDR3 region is CATSRGSGNYEQYF. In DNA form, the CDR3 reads TGTGCCACCAGCAGAGGTTCGGGGAATTACGAGCAGTACTTC.

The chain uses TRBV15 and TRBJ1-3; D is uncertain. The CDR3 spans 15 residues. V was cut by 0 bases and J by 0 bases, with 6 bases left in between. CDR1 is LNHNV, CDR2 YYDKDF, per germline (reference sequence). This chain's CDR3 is CATSRDKSSGNTIYF. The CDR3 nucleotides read TGTGCCACCAGCAGAGACAAGAGCTCTGGAAACACCATATATTTT.

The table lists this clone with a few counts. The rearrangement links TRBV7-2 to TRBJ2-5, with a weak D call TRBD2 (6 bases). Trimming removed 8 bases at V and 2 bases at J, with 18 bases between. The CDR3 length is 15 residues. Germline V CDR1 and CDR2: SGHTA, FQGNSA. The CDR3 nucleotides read TGTGCCAGCCTACAGAGGGGAGGCCGTCAAGAGACCCAGTACTTC. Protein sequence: CASLQRGGRQETQYF.

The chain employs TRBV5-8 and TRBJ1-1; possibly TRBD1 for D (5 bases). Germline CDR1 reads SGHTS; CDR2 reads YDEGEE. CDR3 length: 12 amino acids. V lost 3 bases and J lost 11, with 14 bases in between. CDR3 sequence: CASSWGVGWAFF. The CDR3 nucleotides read TGTGCCAGCAGCTGGGGCGTAGGCTGGGCTTTCTTT.

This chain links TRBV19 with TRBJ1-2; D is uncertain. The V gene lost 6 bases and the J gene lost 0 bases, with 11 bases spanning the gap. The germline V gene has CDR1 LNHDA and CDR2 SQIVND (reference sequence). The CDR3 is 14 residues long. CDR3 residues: CASSVTGTNYGYTF. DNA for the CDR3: TGTGCCAGTAGCGTGACGGGAACTAACTATGGCTACACCTTC. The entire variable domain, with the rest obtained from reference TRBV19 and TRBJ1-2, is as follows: DGGITQSPKYLFRKEGQNVTLSCEQNLNHDAMYWYRQDPGQGLRLIYYSQIVNDFQKGDIAEGYSVSREKKESFPLTVTSAQKNPTAFYLCASSVTGTNYGYTFGSGTRLTVV.

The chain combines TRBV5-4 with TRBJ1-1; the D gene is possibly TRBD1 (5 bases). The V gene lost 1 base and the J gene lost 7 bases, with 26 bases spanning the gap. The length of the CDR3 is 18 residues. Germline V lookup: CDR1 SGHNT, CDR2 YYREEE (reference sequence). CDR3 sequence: CASSLWDSRFVGRVEAFF. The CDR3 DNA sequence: TGTGCCAGCAGCTTGTGGGACTCCCGGTTTGTAGGGAGGGTTGAAGCTTTCTTT. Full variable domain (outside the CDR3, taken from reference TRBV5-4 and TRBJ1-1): ETGVTQSPTHLIKTRGQQVTLRCSSQSGHNTVSWYQQALGQGPQFIFQYYREEENGRGNFPPRFSGLQFPNYSSELNVNALELDDSALYLCASSLWDSRFVGRVEAFFGQGTRLTVV.

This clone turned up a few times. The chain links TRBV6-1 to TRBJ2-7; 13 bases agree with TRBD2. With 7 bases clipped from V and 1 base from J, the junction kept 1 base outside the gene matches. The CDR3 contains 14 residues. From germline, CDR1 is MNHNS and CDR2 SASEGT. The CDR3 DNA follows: TGTGCCAGCATGGGACTAGCGGGATCCTACGAGCAGTACTTC. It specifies CASMGLAGSYEQYF.